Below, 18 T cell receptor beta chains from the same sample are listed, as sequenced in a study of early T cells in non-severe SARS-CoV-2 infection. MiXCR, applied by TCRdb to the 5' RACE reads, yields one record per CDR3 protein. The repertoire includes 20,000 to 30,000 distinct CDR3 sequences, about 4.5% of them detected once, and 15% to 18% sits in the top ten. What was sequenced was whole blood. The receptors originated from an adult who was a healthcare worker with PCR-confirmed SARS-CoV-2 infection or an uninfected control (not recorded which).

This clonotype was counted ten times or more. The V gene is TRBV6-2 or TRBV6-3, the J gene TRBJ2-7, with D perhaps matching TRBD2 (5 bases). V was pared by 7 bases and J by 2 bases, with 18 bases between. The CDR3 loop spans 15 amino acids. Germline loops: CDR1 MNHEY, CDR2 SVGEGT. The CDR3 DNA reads TGTGCCAGCACTCTCGGACTCTCAGGTACCTACGAGCAGTACTTC. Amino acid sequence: CASTLGLSGTYEQYF.

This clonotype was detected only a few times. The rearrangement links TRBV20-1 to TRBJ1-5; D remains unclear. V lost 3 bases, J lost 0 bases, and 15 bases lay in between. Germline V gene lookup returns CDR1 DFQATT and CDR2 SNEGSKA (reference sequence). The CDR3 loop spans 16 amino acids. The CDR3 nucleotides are TGCAGTGCTAGGTCCGGCCCTCTAACTAGCAATCAGCCCCAGCATTTT. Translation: CSARSGPLTSNQPQHF.

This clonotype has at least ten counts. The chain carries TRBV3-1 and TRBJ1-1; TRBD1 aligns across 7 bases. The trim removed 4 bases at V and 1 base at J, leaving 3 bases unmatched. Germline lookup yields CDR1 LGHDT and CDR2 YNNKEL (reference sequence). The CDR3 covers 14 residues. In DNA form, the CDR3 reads TGTGCCAGCAGCCGAGGGACAGCGAACACTGAAGCTTTCTTT. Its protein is CASSRGTANTEAFF.

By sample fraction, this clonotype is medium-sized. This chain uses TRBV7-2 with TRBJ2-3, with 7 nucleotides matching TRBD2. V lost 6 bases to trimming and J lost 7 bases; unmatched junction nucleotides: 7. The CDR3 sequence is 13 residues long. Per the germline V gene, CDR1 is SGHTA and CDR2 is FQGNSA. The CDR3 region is CASSLKREHTQYF. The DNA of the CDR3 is TGTGCCAGCAGTCTAAAGCGGGAACATACGCAGTATTTT.

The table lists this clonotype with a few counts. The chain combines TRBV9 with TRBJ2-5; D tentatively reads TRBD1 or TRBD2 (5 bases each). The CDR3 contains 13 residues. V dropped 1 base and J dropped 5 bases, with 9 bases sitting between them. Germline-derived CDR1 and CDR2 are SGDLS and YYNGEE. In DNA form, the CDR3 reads TGTGCCAGCAGCGTACCAGGGAGCGAGACCCAGTACTTC. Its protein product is CASSVPGSETQYF.

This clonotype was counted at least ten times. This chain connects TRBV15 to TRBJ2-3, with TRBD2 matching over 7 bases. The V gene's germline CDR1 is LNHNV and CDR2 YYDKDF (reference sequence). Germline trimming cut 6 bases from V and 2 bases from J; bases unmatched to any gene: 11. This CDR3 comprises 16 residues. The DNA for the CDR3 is TGTGCCACCAGGACTCCGGGACTAAAGACCACAGATACGCAGTATTTT. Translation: CATRTPGLKTTDTQYF.

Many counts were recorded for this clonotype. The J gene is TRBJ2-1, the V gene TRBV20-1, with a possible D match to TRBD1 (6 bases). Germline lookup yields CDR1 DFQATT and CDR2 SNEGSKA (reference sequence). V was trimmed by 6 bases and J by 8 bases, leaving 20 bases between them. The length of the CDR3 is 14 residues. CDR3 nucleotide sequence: TGCAGTGCAACTACTATAACAGGGTACGATGAGCAGTTCTTC. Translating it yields CSATTITGYDEQFF.

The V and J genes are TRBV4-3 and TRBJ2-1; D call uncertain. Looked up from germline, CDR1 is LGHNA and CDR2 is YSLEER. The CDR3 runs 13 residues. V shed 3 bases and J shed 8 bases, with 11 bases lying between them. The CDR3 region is CASSHSTRDEQFF. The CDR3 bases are TGCGCCAGCAGCCACTCAACTCGGGATGAGCAGTTCTTC.

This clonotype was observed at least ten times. The CDR3 nucleotides are TGTGCCAGCAGTCACAACTTCGGACAGGGGTCCTACGAGCAGTACTTC. Protein: CASSHNFGQGSYEQYF. The chain carries TRBV6-2 or TRBV6-3 and TRBJ2-7; 9 bases match TRBD1. Germline V gives CDR1 MNHEY, CDR2 SVGEGT. This CDR3 is 16 amino acids long. Trimming at V came to 5 bases and at J to 1 base, leaving 9 bases not matched to a gene.

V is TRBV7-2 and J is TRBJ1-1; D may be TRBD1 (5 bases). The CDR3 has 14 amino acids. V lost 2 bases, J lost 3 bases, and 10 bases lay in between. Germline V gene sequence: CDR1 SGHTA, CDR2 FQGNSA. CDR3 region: CASSLRGADTEAFF. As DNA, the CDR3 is TGTGCCAGCAGCTTAAGAGGGGCGGACACTGAAGCTTTCTTT.

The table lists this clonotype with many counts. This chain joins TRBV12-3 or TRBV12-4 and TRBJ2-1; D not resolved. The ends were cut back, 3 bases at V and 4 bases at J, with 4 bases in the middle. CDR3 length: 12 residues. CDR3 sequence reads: CASSFGYNEQFF. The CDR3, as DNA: TGTGCCAGCAGTTTTGGTTACAATGAGCAGTTCTTC.

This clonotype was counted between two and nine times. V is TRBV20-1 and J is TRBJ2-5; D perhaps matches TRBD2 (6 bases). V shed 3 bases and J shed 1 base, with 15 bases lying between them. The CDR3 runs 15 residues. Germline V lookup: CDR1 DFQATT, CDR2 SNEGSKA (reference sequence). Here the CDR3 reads CSARILDGGQETQYF. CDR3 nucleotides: TGCAGTGCTAGGATCCTTGACGGGGGCCAAGAGACCCAGTACTTC.

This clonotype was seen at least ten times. CDR3 DNA: TGTGCCAGCAGTTTAATCGGGCTAGCCGGGGAGCTGTTTTTT. It encodes CASSLIGLAGELFF. The chain uses TRBV12-3 or TRBV12-4 and TRBJ2-2; D is unclear. The CDR3 covers 14 residues. With 2 bases removed from V and 6 bases from J, the gap between germline ends came to 10 bases.

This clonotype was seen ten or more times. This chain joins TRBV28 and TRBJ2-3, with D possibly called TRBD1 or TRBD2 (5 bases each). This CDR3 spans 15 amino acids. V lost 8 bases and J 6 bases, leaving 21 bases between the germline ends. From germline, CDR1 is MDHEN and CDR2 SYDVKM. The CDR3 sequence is CASLSGSGLLDTQYF. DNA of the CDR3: TGTGCCAGCCTCAGCGGCTCAGGGCTTTTGGATACGCAGTATTTT. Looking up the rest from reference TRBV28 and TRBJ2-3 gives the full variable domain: DVKVTQSSRYLVKRTGEKVFLECVQDMDHENMFWYRQDPGLGLRLIYFSYDVKMKEKGDIPEGYSVSREKKERFSLILESASTNQTSMYLCASLSGSGLLDTQYFGPGTRLTVL.

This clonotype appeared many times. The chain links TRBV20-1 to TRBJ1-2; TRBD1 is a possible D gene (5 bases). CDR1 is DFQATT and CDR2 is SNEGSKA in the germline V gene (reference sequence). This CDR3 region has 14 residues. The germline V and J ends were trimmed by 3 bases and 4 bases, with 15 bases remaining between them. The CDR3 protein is CSASSTGAPYGYTF. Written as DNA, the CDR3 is TGCAGTGCTAGTAGTACAGGCGCTCCCTATGGCTACACCTTC.

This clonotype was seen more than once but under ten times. The CDR3, as DNA: TGTGCCAGCAGCAAAGTGCCGGGTATAACTGAAGCTTTCTTT. This translates into CASSKVPGITEAFF. The V and J genes are TRBV21-1 and TRBJ1-1; TRBD1 is the table's D call and was not checked against the DNA. TRBV21-1 is an annotated pseudogene. This CDR3 is built from 14 residues.

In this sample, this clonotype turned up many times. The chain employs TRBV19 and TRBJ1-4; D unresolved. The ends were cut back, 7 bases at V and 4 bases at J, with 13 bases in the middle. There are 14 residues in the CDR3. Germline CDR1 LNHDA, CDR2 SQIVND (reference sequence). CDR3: CASKPADFNEKLFF. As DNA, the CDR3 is TGTGCCAGTAAACCGGCGGATTTTAATGAAAAACTGTTTTTT.

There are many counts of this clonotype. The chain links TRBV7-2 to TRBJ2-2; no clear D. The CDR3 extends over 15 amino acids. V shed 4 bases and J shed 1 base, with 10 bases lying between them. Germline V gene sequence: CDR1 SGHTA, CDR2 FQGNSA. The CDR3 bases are TGTGCCAGCAGCTGGACCCACCAGAACACCGGGGAGCTGTTTTTT. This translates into CASSWTHQNTGELFF.